Following are 23 T cell receptor beta chains from one sample sequenced in a study of cytomegalovirus exposure and HLA in healthy donors. The PCR made use of 60 Vbeta and 13 Jbeta primers. Generated by immunoSEQ multiplex PCR, the TCRdb table keeps only in-frame clones and is missing some. The data hold 150,000 to 200,000 clones, with 60% to 80% observed a single time. Sequenced: PBMCs. The receptors originated from a man aged 30-40 years in good health and CMV-seropositive.

This clone turned up a few times. The chain joins TRBV6-5 to TRBJ1-3; perhaps TRBD1 as D (5 bases). V lost 6 bases, J lost 0 bases, and 9 bases lay in between. CDR3 size: 14 residues. In germline, CDR1 is MNHEY, CDR2 SVGAGI. The CDR3 DNA follows: TGTGCCAGCAGGACAGCGAACTCTGGAAACACCATATATTTT. Translating gives CASRTANSGNTIYF.

The rearrangement uses TRBV11-2 and TRBJ2-2; 9 bases map to TRBD2. The ends lost 9 bases at V and 3 bases at J; junction bases unmatched: 11. CDR1 is SGHAT and CDR2 is FQNNGV in the germline V gene. This CDR3 spans 16 amino acids. The CDR3 sequence is CASTRAGGPYTGELFF. CDR3 nucleotides: TGTGCCAGTACCCGGGCGGGGGGGCCCTACACCGGGGAGCTGTTTTTT.

This clone was counted a few times. J is TRBJ2-1 and V is TRBV7-9, with 8 bases aligning to TRBD2. CDR1 and CDR2 from the germline V gene are SEHNR and FQNEAQ (reference sequence). The V segment lost 5 bases and the J segment 0 bases; nucleotides outside the gene matches: 3. The CDR3 covers 15 residues. The CDR3 spells CASSPSGGSYNEQFF. In nucleotides, the CDR3 is TGTGCCAGCAGCCCGAGCGGGGGCTCCTACAATGAGCAGTTCTTC.

V and J are TRBV27 and TRBJ1-2; D is undetermined. Germline values: CDR1 MNHEY, CDR2 SMNVEV (reference sequence). Trimming removed 3 bases from V and 0 bases from J, with 8 bases in between. The length of the CDR3 is 14 residues. CDR3 amino acids: CASSLHSSNYGYTF. CDR3 coding DNA: TGTGCCAGCAGTTTGCACAGCTCTAACTATGGCTACACCTTC.

This chain links TRBV18 with TRBJ1-1; D is possibly TRBD1 (6 bases). Trimming removed 5 bases at V and 4 bases at J, with 11 bases between. The germline V gene has CDR1 KGHSH and CDR2 LQKENI. The CDR3 sequence is 13 residues long. This CDR3 is CASSATGSTEAFF. The CDR3, as DNA: TGTGCCAGCTCAGCAACAGGGTCCACTGAAGCTTTCTTT. Drawing the rest from reference TRBV18 and TRBJ1-1, the complete variable domain is NAGVMQNPRHLVRRRGQEARLRCSPMKGHSHVYWYRQLPEEGLKFMVYLQKENIIDESGMPKERFSAEFPKEGPSILRIQQVVRGDSAAYFCASSATGSTEAFFGQGTRLTVV.

The genes are TRBV5-1 and TRBJ2-3, with 13 bases identical to TRBD2. Germline loops: CDR1 SGHRS, CDR2 YFSETQ. The CDR3 totals 16 residues. Trimming removed 4 bases from V and 2 bases from J; junction bases left unmatched: 4. The DNA for the CDR3 is TGCGCCAGCAGCCCGGGACTAGCGGGGTTCACAGATACGCAGTATTTT. Residues: CASSPGLAGFTDTQYF.

The rearrangement links TRBV6-5 to TRBJ1-2; 7 bases match TRBD1. Losses at the gene ends were 8 bases for V and 3 bases for J; bases not matched to a gene: 3. The CDR3 extends over 12 amino acids. Germline-derived CDR1 and CDR2 are MNHEY and SVGAGI. CDR3 nucleotide sequence: TGTGCCAGCTTCGGACAGGACTATGGCTACACCTTC. As protein: CASFGQDYGYTF.

The chain links TRBV11-2 to TRBJ2-5, with 8 bases aligning to TRBD1. Trimming at V came to 5 bases and at J to 5 bases, leaving 10 bases not matched to a gene. Germline-derived CDR1 and CDR2 are SGHAT and FQNNGV. CDR3 length: 15 amino acids. CDR3 in amino acids: CASSAGTGIWETQYF. The CDR3 DNA reads TGTGCCAGCAGCGCCGGGACAGGCATATGGGAGACCCAGTACTTC.

The chain links TRBV5-1 to TRBJ1-1; maybe TRBD1 (5 bases). Looked up from germline, CDR1 is SGHRS and CDR2 is YFSETQ. Between the trimmed V and J ends, which lost 4 bases and 0 bases, there was a span of 10 bases. This CDR3 region has 14 residues. CDR3 in amino acids: CASSEGAVNTEAFF. CDR3 sequence (DNA): TGCGCCAGCAGCGAAGGGGCAGTGAACACTGAAGCTTTCTTT.

This clone has a handful of counts. The chain links TRBV6-5 to TRBJ1-5; 7 nucleotides line up with TRBD1. CDR3 length equals 15 residues. With V trimmed by 6 bases and J by 8 bases, 13 bases remained unmatched. Germline-derived CDR1 and CDR2 are MNHEY and SVGAGI. CDR3 protein: CASSRDSYNREPQHF. CDR3 DNA: TGTGCCAGCAGCCGGGACAGCTATAATCGGGAGCCCCAGCATTTT.

In its sample, this clone was seen a few times. The J gene is TRBJ2-1, the V gene TRBV7-9, with a possible D match to TRBD1 (6 bases). This CDR3 contains 12 residues. The V and J ends lost 4 bases and 10 bases respectively, with 11 bases between them. CDR1 and CDR2 (germline): SEHNR, FQNEAQ (reference sequence). The CDR3 region has the DNA TGTGCCAGCAGCTCCTACAGGGAGGAGCAGTTCTTC. Translating it yields CASSSYREEQFF. The full variable domain, completed using reference TRBV7-9 and TRBJ2-1, is DTGVSQNPRHKITKRGQNVTFRCDPISEHNRLYWYRQTLGQGPEFLTYFQNEAQLEKSRLLSDRFSAERPKGSFSTLEIQRTEQGDSAMYLCASSSYREEQFFGPGTRLTVL.

This sequence joins TRBV11-2 and TRBJ1-1; no clear D. The germline V gene has CDR1 SGHAT and CDR2 FQNNGV. Trimming took 2 bases from V and 4 from J, leaving 14 bases between them. The length of the CDR3 is 15 residues. The CDR3: CASSLHTGYGTEAFF. The CDR3 region has the DNA TGTGCCAGCAGCTTACATACGGGGTACGGCACTGAAGCTTTCTTT.

This chain links TRBV4-1 with TRBJ2-5; D might be TRBD1 (5 bases). V lost 1 base and J lost 4, with 13 bases in between. Germline loops: CDR1 MGHRA, CDR2 YSYEKL. This CDR3 region has 15 residues. The CDR3 reads CASSQAGHYPETQYF. The CDR3, as DNA: TGCGCCAGCAGCCAAGCCGGACATTATCCAGAGACCCAGTACTTC.

The chain has TRBV28 and TRBJ2-7, with D possibly matching TRBD1 (6 bases). CDR3 length: 13 residues. The V end lost 2 bases, the J end lost 7 bases, and 12 bases lay between the germline ends. Germline lookup yields CDR1 MDHEN and CDR2 SYDVKM. CDR3 bases: TGTGCCAGCAGTTTAGGCAGTCAGGGGGAGCAGTACTTC. Its protein product is CASSLGSQGEQYF.

This chain uses TRBV7-6 with TRBJ2-7; 11 nucleotides align to TRBD1. V lost 5 bases to trimming and J lost 6 bases; unmatched junction nucleotides: 9. Germline values: CDR1 SGHVS, CDR2 FNYEAQ. This CDR3 region has 15 residues. The CDR3 region is CASSLQDRGRAEQYF. Here the CDR3 DNA reads TGTGCCAGCAGCCTACAGGACAGGGGGCGCGCCGAGCAGTACTTC.

This clone was detected only once. The chain recombines TRBV23-1 with TRBJ2-7, with a weak D call TRBD1 (6 bases). TRBV23-1 is recorded as an ORF, its role being uncertain. Deletions cut 9 bases from V and 6 bases from J, with 12 bases between. This CDR3 comprises 11 residues. The CDR3: CASRVGAEQYF. The CDR3 DNA sequence: TGCGCCAGTCGGGTGGGGGCCGAGCAGTACTTC.

The J gene is TRBJ2-7, the V gene TRBV28; D unclear. The ends were cut back, 3 bases at V and 1 base at J, with 22 bases in the middle. Germline CDR1 and CDR2: MDHEN and SYDVKM. The CDR3 loop spans 18 amino acids. CDR3 nucleotides: TGTGCCAGCAGTTTGATTTATAGTTTACAGCCGATATCCTACGAGCAGTACTTC. It codes for CASSLIYSLQPISYEQYF. The whole variable domain, remainder taken from reference TRBV28 and TRBJ2-7, is DVKVTQSSRYLVKRTGEKVFLECVQDMDHENMFWYRQDPGLGLRLIYFSYDVKMKEKGDIPEGYSVSREKKERFSLILESASTNQTSMYLCASSLIYSLQPISYEQYFGPGTRLTVT.

The gene calls are TRBV29-1 and TRBJ2-7; no clear D gene. Trimming took 7 bases from V and 2 from J, leaving 9 bases between them. This CDR3 has 11 residues. Germline loops: CDR1 SQVTM, CDR2 ANQGSEA. CDR3 nucleotide sequence: TGCAGCGCAGGTGTAACCTACGAGCAGTACTTC. This codes for CSAGVTYEQYF.

The chain recombines TRBV7-6 with TRBJ2-7, with D possibly matching TRBD1 (5 bases). The CDR3 loop spans 12 amino acids. Germline V lookup: CDR1 SGHVS, CDR2 FNYEAQ. V was cut by 1 base and J by 6 bases, with 7 bases left in between. The CDR3 DNA reads TGTGCCAGCAGCTTAGTAGGGGTCGAGCAGTACTTC. Protein product: CASSLVGVEQYF. The full variable domain, in which reference TRBV7-6 and TRBJ2-7 provide the parts outside the CDR3, is GAGVSQSPRYKVTKRGQDVALRCDPISGHVSLYWYRQALGQGPEFLTYFNYEAQQDKSGLPNDRFSAERPEGSISTLTIQRTEQRDSAMYRCASSLVGVEQYFGPGTRLTVT.

This clone was picked up one time. This chain connects TRBV7-2 to TRBJ1-2; TRBD1 agrees at 8 bases. The germline V gene encodes CDR1 SGHTA and CDR2 FQGNSA. This CDR3 has 13 residues. V lost 5 bases to trimming and J lost 8 bases; unmatched junction nucleotides: 7. The CDR3, as DNA: TGTGCCAGCAGCCTAACAGGGGGTTGGGGCTACACCTTC. Its protein product is CASSLTGGWGYTF. Full variable domain (remainder filled in from reference TRBV7-2 and TRBJ1-2): GAGVSQSPSNKVTEKGKDVELRCDPISGHTALYWYRQSLGQGLEFLIYFQGNSAPDKSGLPSDRFSAERTGGSVSTLTIQRTQQEDSAVYLCASSLTGGWGYTFGSGTRLTVV.

This chain connects TRBV28 to TRBJ2-5; D may be TRBD2 (5 bases). This CDR3 contains 15 residues. Germline loops: CDR1 MDHEN, CDR2 SYDVKM. Trimming cost V 5 bases and J 1 base, with 14 bases left between them. The CDR3 region is CASSPVRGTQETQYF. The CDR3 DNA reads as TGTGCCAGCAGTCCCGTCCGGGGTACCCAAGAGACCCAGTACTTC. Complete variable domain (other parts from reference TRBV28 and TRBJ2-5): DVKVTQSSRYLVKRTGEKVFLECVQDMDHENMFWYRQDPGLGLRLIYFSYDVKMKEKGDIPEGYSVSREKKERFSLILESASTNQTSMYLCASSPVRGTQETQYFGPGTRLLVL.

This chain connects TRBV29-1 to TRBJ2-7, with a possible D match to TRBD1 (6 bases). V was trimmed by 7 bases and J by 4 bases, leaving 11 bases between them. Germline values: CDR1 SQVTM, CDR2 ANQGSEA. CDR3 size: 11 residues. CDR3 DNA: TGCAGCGCAGGGGCTGGGTACGAGCAGTACTTC. It codes for CSAGAGYEQYF.

V gene TRBV6-1 combines with J gene TRBJ1-4; TRBD1 is a possible D gene (6 bases). Trimming stripped 2 bases from V and 8 bases from J, with 18 bases between. The CDR3 consists of 16 residues. Germline loops: CDR1 MNHNS, CDR2 SASEGT. This CDR3 reads CASSENVGDTAEKLFF. CDR3 coding DNA: TGTGCCAGCAGTGAAAACGTGGGGGACACAGCCGAAAAACTGTTTTTT.